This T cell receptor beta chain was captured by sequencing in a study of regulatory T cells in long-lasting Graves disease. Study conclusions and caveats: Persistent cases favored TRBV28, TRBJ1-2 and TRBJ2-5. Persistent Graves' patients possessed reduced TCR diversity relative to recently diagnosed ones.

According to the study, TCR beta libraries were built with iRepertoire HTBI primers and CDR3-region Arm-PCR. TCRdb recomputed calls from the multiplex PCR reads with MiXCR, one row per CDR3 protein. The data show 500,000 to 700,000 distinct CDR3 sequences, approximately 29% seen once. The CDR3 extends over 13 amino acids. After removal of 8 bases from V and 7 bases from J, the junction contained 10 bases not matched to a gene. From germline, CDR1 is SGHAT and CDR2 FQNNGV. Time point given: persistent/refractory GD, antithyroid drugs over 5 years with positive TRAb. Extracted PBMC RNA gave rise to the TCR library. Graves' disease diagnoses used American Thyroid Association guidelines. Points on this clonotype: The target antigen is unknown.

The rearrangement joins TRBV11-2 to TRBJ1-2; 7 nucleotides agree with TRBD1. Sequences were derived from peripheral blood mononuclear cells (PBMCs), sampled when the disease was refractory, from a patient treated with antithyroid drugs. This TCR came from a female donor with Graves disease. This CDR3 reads CASPDGDSSGYTF. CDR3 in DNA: TGTGCCAGCCCAGACGGGGACAGTTCTGGCTACACCTTC.